The entry below describes one TCR beta chain. This record comes from a study of blood T cell repertoires in COVID-19. Across the whole study: T cells, B-cell-depleted T cells, or PBMCs provided the cDNA or gDNA that served as material.

Germline V CDR1 and CDR2: SGHRS, YFSETQ. Trimming pared 2 bases from V and 1 base from J, leaving 13 bases between. There are 17 residues in the CDR3. TCRdb's copy holds only in-frame clones and misses some; the assay was immunoSEQ multiplex PCR. The sample yields around 100,000 clones, about four fifths seen once. The chain combines TRBV5-1 with TRBJ2-6; D not certain. This TCR was sampled from a man in his fifties or sixties with acute or convalescent COVID-19. The sample was peripheral blood. CDR3 loop: CASSFAPLESGANVLTF. The CDR3 nucleotides are TGCGCCAGCAGCTTTGCCCCATTAGAATCTGGGGCCAACGTCCTGACTTTC.